One and the same sample provided the 25 T cell receptor beta chains below, sequenced in a study of cytomegalovirus exposure and HLA in healthy donors. Use of 60 Vbeta and 13 Jbeta primers characterized the PCR. Profiling relied on immunoSEQ multiplex PCR, and the TCRdb table lists in-frame clones only, not all of them. In total, the table holds 200,000 to 250,000 clones. Sequencing was performed on PBMCs. The receptor source for this set is a woman in her 30s in good health and CMV-seropositive.

Note on this clone: Other nucleotide sequences in the sample specify the same CDR3. The CDR3 bases are TGTGCCAGCAGCCCCGGGGGGTCCCCCTACGAGCAGTACTTC. Translating gives CASSPGGSPYEQYF. The rearrangement uses TRBV7-2 and TRBJ2-7; 7 bases fit TRBD2. V lost 5 bases to trimming and J lost 2 bases; unmatched junction nucleotides: 6. This CDR3 is built from 14 residues. Germline lookup yields CDR1 SGHTA and CDR2 FQGNSA. Variable domain in full (rest from reference TRBV7-2 and TRBJ2-7): GAGVSQSPSNKVTEKGKDVELRCDPISGHTALYWYRQSLGQGLEFLIYFQGNSAPDKSGLPSDRFSAERTGGSVSTLTIQRTQQEDSAVYLCASSPGGSPYEQYFGPGTRLTVT.

The chain links TRBV27 to TRBJ1-4; possible D gene TRBD1, 6 bases. This CDR3 contains 14 residues. Germline assignment: CDR1 MNHEY and CDR2 SMNVEV (reference sequence). The V gene lost 3 bases and the J gene lost 4 bases, with 9 bases spanning the gap. The CDR3, as DNA: TGTGCCAGCAGTTTCGGACAGAGTAATGAAAAACTGTTTTTT. Its protein product is CASSFGQSNEKLFF.

This chain joins TRBV6-5 and TRBJ2-1; D gene ambiguous. CDR3 size: 12 residues. V was trimmed by 8 bases and J by 0 bases, leaving 5 bases between them. Germline V gene lookup returns CDR1 MNHEY and CDR2 SVGAGI. The CDR3 here is CASASSYNEQFF. In DNA form, the CDR3 reads TGTGCCAGCGCTAGCTCCTACAATGAGCAGTTCTTC.

About this clone: This sample includes further DNA sequences coding for the same CDR3. The J gene is TRBJ2-5, the V gene TRBV5-1, with 8 positions matching TRBD1. CDR1 and CDR2 (germline): SGHRS, YFSETQ. V was pared by 2 bases and J by 2 bases, with 2 bases of the junction left unmatched. This CDR3 comprises 14 residues. The CDR3 nucleotides read TGCGCCAGCAGCTTCGGACAGGGTCAAGAGACCCAGTACTTC. It is translated as CASSFGQGQETQYF.

The chain has TRBV5-1 and TRBJ1-3; 9 bases map to TRBD1. V was pared by 2 bases and J by 0 bases, with 6 bases of the junction left unmatched. This CDR3 contains 17 residues. Germline-derived CDR1 and CDR2 are SGHRS and YFSETQ. CDR3 amino acids: CASSFSDRGHSGNTIYF. CDR3 DNA sequence: TGCGCCAGCAGCTTCTCGGACAGGGGCCACTCTGGAAACACCATATATTTT.

The chain links TRBV9 to TRBJ1-1, with D maybe TRBD1 (5 bases). CDR1 is SGDLS and CDR2 is YYNGEE in the germline V gene. The CDR3 is made up of 14 amino acids. Trimming removed 4 bases at V and 6 bases at J, with 16 bases between. The CDR3 spells CASSHSGGRSEAFF. CDR3 sequence (DNA): TGTGCCAGCAGCCATAGCGGGGGGAGGTCTGAAGCTTTCTTT.

This chain joins TRBV29-1 and TRBJ1-2; 7 nucleotides line up with TRBD1. The V gene's germline CDR1 is SQVTM and CDR2 ANQGSEA. The CDR3 contains 14 residues. The ends lost 6 bases at V and 6 bases at J; junction bases unmatched: 13. CDR3 bases: TGCAGCGTAACGGGACAGCCCATATCCAATGGCTACACCTTC. It codes for CSVTGQPISNGYTF.

The gene calls are TRBV10-3 and TRBJ1-1, with 9 nucleotides matching TRBD1. Germline CDR1 is ENHRY and CDR2 is SYGVKD. The V and J ends lost 4 bases and 2 bases, in that order; junction bases with no gene match: 8. The CDR3 is 16 amino acids. CDR3 coding DNA: TGTGCCATCAGTGGCGGGACAGGGCTACCTAACACTGAAGCTTTCTTT. Translated, it gives CAISGGTGLPNTEAFF.

The chain couples TRBV5-1 to TRBJ1-2; 9 nucleotides align to TRBD1. V shed 4 bases and J 8 bases; nucleotides not matched to a gene: 9. Germline values: CDR1 SGHRS, CDR2 YFSETQ. The CDR3 is 14 amino acids. The CDR3 region is CASSVTGTGTGYTF. The CDR3 nucleotides are TGCGCCAGCAGCGTTACCGGGACAGGGACCGGCTACACCTTC.

The chain is built from TRBV19 and TRBJ2-7; TRBD2 agrees at 11 bases. V dropped 5 bases and J dropped 0; count of bases not matched to a gene: 3. From germline, CDR1 is LNHDA and CDR2 SQIVND (reference sequence). This CDR3 has 15 residues. This CDR3 is CASSLTSGASYEQYF. The DNA of the CDR3 is TGTGCCAGTAGTTTGACTAGCGGGGCCTCCTACGAGCAGTACTTC. Based on the CDR3 plus reference TRBV19 and TRBJ2-7, the full variable domain is DGGITQSPKYLFRKEGQNVTLSCEQNLNHDAMYWYRQDPGQGLRLIYYSQIVNDFQKGDIAEGYSVSREKKESFPLTVTSAQKNPTAFYLCASSLTSGASYEQYFGPGTRLTVT.

The chain joins TRBV5-1 to TRBJ1-4; D gene uncertain. Germline CDR1 reads SGHRS; CDR2 reads YFSETQ. Trimming removed 4 bases at V and 5 bases at J, with 15 bases between. The CDR3 is 15 amino acids. The CDR3 spells CASSAGRAVNEKLFF. CDR3 DNA sequence: TGCGCCAGCAGCGCCGGGAGGGCAGTAAATGAAAAACTGTTTTTT.

This rearrangement joins TRBV29-1 to TRBJ2-3; 10 bases map to TRBD2. The CDR3 covers 15 residues. Germline CDR1 SQVTM, CDR2 ANQGSEA. V shed 6 bases and J 6 bases; nucleotides not matched to a gene: 12. The CDR3 region is CSVRSGASGGDTQYF. The CDR3 DNA sequence: TGCAGCGTCCGTTCCGGGGCTAGCGGGGGTGATACGCAGTATTTT.

The chain links TRBV4-1 to TRBJ2-2; 7 nucleotides agree with TRBD2. Germline assignment: CDR1 MGHRA and CDR2 YSYEKL. The CDR3 runs to 15 residues. V lost 0 bases, J lost 11 bases, and 9 bases stayed unmatched. CDR3: CASSQEVSGGRELFF. CDR3 bases: TGCGCCAGCAGCCAAGAAGTATCGGGGGGTCGTGAGCTGTTTTTT.

The genes are TRBV15 and TRBJ1-4; TRBD1 matches at 10 bases. V lost 1 base to trimming and J lost 4 bases; unmatched junction nucleotides: 3. The CDR3 consists of 16 residues. CDR1 and CDR2 (germline): LNHNV, YYDKDF (reference sequence). The DNA of the CDR3 is TGTGCCACCAGCAGAGGAGACAGGGGGCTTAATGAAAAACTGTTTTTT. Translation: CATSRGDRGLNEKLFF.

This chain connects TRBV27 to TRBJ2-4; 9 bases match TRBD2. V lost 2 bases to trimming and J lost 9 bases; unmatched junction nucleotides: 8. The CDR3 runs to 15 residues. Germline loops: CDR1 MNHEY, CDR2 SMNVEV (reference sequence). As DNA, the CDR3 is TGTGCCAGCAGTTTACGGCGGGGGGGCCCCATCATTCAGTACTTC. This gives the protein CASSLRRGGPIIQYF.

The genes are TRBV5-1 and TRBJ1-5, with D perhaps matching TRBD1 (5 bases). The CDR3 has 15 residues. CDR1 SGHRS and CDR2 YFSETQ come from the germline V gene. Trimming stripped 2 bases from V and 1 base from J, with 10 bases between. CDR3 region: CASSFMSGSNQPQHF. CDR3 in DNA: TGCGCCAGCAGCTTCATGTCAGGGAGCAATCAGCCCCAGCATTTT.

The chain recombines TRBV10-3 with TRBJ2-1; TRBD2 is a possible D gene (6 bases). V was clipped by 2 bases and J by 7 bases, with 12 bases between them. The CDR3 loop spans 14 amino acids. Germline CDR1 and CDR2: ENHRY and SYGVKD. CDR3 amino acids: CAISEEGLVNEQFF. The CDR3, as DNA: TGTGCCATCAGTGAGGAGGGACTCGTAAATGAGCAGTTCTTC.

The genes are TRBV7-8 and TRBJ1-4, with 7 bases aligning to TRBD1. The V gene end was trimmed by 9 bases and the J gene end by 4 bases; junction bases not matched to a gene: 5. CDR1 is SGHVS, CDR2 FQNEAQ, per germline. The CDR3 length is 13 residues. The CDR3 reads CASGQALNEKLFF. CDR3 in DNA: TGTGCCAGTGGACAGGCGCTTAATGAAAAACTGTTTTTT.

J is TRBJ2-1 and V is TRBV5-1, with TRBD2 matching over 11 bases. The V gene's germline CDR1 is SGHRS and CDR2 YFSETQ. The CDR3 runs 15 residues. V trimming: 7 bases; J trimming: 5 bases; junction bases outside the gene matches: 8. CDR3 loop: CASAQLAGANNEQFF. The CDR3 nucleotides are TGCGCCAGCGCCCAACTAGCGGGAGCCAACAATGAGCAGTTCTTC.

The rearrangement joins TRBV11-2 to TRBJ2-7, with 8 bases matching TRBD1. Unmatched junction bases numbered 9, after V lost 6 bases and J lost 2 bases. The germline gives CDR1 SGHAT, CDR2 FQNNGV. The CDR3 loop spans 15 amino acids. CDR3 in amino acids: CASSNTGGAPYEQYF. Here the CDR3 DNA reads TGTGCCAGCAGTAATACAGGGGGTGCCCCCTACGAGCAGTACTTC. Full variable domain (rest looked up from reference TRBV11-2 and TRBJ2-7): EAGVAQSPRYKIIEKRQSVAFWCNPISGHATLYWYQQILGQGPKLLIQFQNNGVVDDSQLPKDRFSAERLKGVDSTLKIQPAKLEDSAVYLCASSNTGGAPYEQYFGPGTRLTVT.

The chain employs TRBV4-1 and TRBJ2-2; TRBD2 matches at 9 bases. Per the germline V gene, CDR1 is MGHRA and CDR2 is YSYEKL. This CDR3 is 18 amino acids long. V lost 2 bases to trimming and J lost 6 bases; unmatched junction nucleotides: 13. The CDR3 DNA reads as TGCGCCAGCAGCCAAAACATACCGACTAGCGGAAAAGCCGGGGAGCTGTTTTTT. Amino acids: CASSQNIPTSGKAGELFF.

V gene TRBV6-5 combines with J gene TRBJ1-1; no clear D gene. CDR1 and CDR2 from the germline V gene are MNHEY and SVGAGI. This CDR3 spans 11 amino acids. Trimming removed 9 bases at V and 5 bases at J, with 10 bases between. CDR3 DNA sequence: TGTGCCAGTCGCAGGAGGACTGAAGCTTTCTTT. Encoded protein: CASRRRTEAFF.

This chain connects TRBV27 to TRBJ2-6; perhaps TRBD1 as D (5 bases). Per the germline V gene, CDR1 is MNHEY and CDR2 is SMNVEV (reference sequence). Trimming removed 5 bases from V and 0 bases from J, with 14 bases in between. The CDR3 is made up of 17 amino acids. This CDR3 is CASSPRQINSGANVLTF. Here the CDR3 DNA reads TGTGCCAGCAGTCCAAGACAGATTAACTCTGGGGCCAACGTCCTGACTTTC.

The rearrangement uses TRBV7-2 and TRBJ2-1; 12 bases are shared with TRBD2. The germline V gene encodes CDR1 SGHTA and CDR2 FQGNSA. Germline trimming cut 5 bases from V and 4 bases from J; bases unmatched to any gene: 6. The CDR3 contains 16 residues. The CDR3 here is CASSNPSGGAYNEQFF. In DNA, the CDR3 is TGTGCCAGCAGCAACCCTAGCGGGGGGGCGTACAATGAGCAGTTCTTC. Combining the CDR3 with reference TRBV7-2 and TRBJ2-1 gives the whole variable domain GAGVSQSPSNKVTEKGKDVELRCDPISGHTALYWYRQSLGQGLEFLIYFQGNSAPDKSGLPSDRFSAERTGGSVSTLTIQRTQQEDSAVYLCASSNPSGGAYNEQFFGPGTRLTVL.

The CDR3 bases are TGTGCCAGCAGCTTGGGGGGGACTAGCGGGGTCAATGAGCAGTTCTTC. Its protein is CASSLGGTSGVNEQFF. The rearrangement joins TRBV5-5 to TRBJ2-1; 13 nucleotides match TRBD2. The V gene's germline CDR1 is SGHKS and CDR2 YYEKEE (reference sequence). This CDR3 contains 16 residues. The V and J ends lost 0 bases and 6 bases, in that order; junction bases with no gene match: 3.